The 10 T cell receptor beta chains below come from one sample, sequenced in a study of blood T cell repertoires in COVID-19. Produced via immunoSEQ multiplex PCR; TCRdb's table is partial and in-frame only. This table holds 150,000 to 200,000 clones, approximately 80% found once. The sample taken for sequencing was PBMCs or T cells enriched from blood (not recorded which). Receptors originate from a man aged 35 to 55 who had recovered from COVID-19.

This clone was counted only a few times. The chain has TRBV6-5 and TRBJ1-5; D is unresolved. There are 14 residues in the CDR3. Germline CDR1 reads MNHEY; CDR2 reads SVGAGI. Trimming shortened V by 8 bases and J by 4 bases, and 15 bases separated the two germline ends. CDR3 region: CASSPERPNQPQHF. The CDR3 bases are TGTGCCAGCTCCCCGGAGAGGCCGAATCAGCCCCAGCATTTT.

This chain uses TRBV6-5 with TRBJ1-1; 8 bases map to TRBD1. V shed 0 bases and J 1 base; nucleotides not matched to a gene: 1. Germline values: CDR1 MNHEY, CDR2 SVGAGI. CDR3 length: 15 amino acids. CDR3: CASSYSTGANTEAFF. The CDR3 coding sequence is TGTGCCAGCAGTTACTCGACAGGGGCGAACACTGAAGCTTTCTTT.

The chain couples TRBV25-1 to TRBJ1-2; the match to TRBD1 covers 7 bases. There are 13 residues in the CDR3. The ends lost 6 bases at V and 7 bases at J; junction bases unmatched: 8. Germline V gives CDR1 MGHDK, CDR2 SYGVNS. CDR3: CASSTPQGFGYTF. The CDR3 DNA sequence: TGTGCCAGCAGCACCCCACAGGGGTTTGGCTACACCTTC.

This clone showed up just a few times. CDR3 protein: CASSAEQGINQPQHF. CDR3 nucleotide sequence: TGTGCCAGCAGTGCCGAACAGGGGATCAATCAGCCCCAGCATTTT. This chain links TRBV2 with TRBJ1-5; 7 bases match TRBD1. Looked up from germline, CDR1 is SNHLY and CDR2 is FYNNEI. This CDR3 has 15 residues. The J segment lost 3 bases and the V segment lost 4 bases, leaving 6 bases of the junction unmatched.

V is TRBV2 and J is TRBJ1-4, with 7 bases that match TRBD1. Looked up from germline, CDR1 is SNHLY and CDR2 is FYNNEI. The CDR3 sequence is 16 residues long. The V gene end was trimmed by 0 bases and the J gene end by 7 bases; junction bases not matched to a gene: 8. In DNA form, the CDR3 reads TGTGCCAGCAGTGAAGCGGACAGGTGGCGGGGTGAAAAACTGTTTTTT. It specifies CASSEADRWRGEKLFF.

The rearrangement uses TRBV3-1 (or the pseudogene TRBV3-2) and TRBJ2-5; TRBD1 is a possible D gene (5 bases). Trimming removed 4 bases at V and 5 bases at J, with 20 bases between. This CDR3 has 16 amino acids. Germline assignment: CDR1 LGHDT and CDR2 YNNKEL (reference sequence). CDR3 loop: CASSLRAKSTGETQYF. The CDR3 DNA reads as TGTGCCAGCAGCCTCAGGGCGAAGAGCACGGGTGAGACCCAGTACTTC.

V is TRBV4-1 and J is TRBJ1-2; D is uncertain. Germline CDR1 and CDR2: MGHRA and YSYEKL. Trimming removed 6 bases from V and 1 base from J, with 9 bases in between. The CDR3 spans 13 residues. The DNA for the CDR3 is TGCGCCAGCAGTCCGCGGGGTAACTATGGCTACACCTTC. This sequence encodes CASSPRGNYGYTF.

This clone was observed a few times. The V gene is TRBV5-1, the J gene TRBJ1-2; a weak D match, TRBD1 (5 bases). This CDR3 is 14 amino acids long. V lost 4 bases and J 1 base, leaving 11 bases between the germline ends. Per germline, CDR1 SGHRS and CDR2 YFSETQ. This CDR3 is CASSPDSFNYGYTF. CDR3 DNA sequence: TGCGCCAGCAGCCCCGACAGCTTTAACTATGGCTACACCTTC.

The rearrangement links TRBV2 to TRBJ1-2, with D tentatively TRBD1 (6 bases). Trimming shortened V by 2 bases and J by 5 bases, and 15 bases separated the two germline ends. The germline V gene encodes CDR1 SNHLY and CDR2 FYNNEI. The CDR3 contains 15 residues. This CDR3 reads CASSEQGSPQYGYTF. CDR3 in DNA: TGTGCCAGCAGTGAACAGGGGTCCCCACAATATGGCTACACCTTC.

The CDR3 is CASSQAEARVRSPLHF. The CDR3 DNA is TGTGCCAGCAGCCAAGCCGAGGCCAGGGTTCGGTCACCCCTCCACTTT. V is TRBV4-2 and J is TRBJ1-6, with a tentative D call TRBD1 (5 bases). Between the trimmed V and J ends, which lost 1 base and 10 bases, there was a span of 17 bases. Per the germline V gene, CDR1 is LGHNA and CDR2 is YNFKEQ. This CDR3 is 16 amino acids long.